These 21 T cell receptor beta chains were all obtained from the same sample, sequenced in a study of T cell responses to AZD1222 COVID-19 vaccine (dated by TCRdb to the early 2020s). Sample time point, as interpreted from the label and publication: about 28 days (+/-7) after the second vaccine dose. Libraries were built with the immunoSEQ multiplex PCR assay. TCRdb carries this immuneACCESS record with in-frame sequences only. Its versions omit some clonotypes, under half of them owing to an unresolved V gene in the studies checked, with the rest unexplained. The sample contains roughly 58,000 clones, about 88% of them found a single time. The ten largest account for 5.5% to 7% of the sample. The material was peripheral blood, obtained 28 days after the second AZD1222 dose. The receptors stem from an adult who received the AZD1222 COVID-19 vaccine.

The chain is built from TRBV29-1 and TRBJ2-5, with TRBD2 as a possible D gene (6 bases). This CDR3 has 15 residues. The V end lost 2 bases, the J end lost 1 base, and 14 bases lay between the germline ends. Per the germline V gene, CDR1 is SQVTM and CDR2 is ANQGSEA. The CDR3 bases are TGCAGCGTTGAATCCCGAGGAGGGGTCCAAGAGACCCAGTACTTC. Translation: CSVESRGGVQETQYF.

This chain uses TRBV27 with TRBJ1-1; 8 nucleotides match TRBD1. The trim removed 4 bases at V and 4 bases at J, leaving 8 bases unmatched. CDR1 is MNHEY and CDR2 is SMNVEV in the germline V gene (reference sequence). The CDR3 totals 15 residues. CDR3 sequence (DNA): TGTGCCAGCAGTTACAGGGACAGGAGGCCCACTGAAGCTTTCTTT. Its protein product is CASSYRDRRPTEAFF.

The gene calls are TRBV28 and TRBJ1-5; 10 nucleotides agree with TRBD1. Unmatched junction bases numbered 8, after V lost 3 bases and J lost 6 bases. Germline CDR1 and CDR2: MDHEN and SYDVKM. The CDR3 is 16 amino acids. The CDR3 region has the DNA TGTGCCAGCAGTTTGCGGACAGGGGGTCTGGTTCAGCCCCAGCATTTT. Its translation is CASSLRTGGLVQPQHF.

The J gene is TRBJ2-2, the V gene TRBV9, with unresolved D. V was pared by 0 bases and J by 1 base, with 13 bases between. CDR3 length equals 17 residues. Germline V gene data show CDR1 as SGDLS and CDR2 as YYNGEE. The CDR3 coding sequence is TGTGCCAGCAGCGTAGACAGCAAACCCTTGAACACCGGGGAGCTGTTTTTT. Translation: CASSVDSKPLNTGELFF.

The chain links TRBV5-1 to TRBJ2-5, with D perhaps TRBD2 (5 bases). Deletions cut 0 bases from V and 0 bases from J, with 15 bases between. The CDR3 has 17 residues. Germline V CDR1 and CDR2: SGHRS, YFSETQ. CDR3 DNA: TGCGCCAGCAGCTTGGGTGTGGCTAGCTTGGACCAAGAGACCCAGTACTTC. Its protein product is CASSLGVASLDQETQYF.

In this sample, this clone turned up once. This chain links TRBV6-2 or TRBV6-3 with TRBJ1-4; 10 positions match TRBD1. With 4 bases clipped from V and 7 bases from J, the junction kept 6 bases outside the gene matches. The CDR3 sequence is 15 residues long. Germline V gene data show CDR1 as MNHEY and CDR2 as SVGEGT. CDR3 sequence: CASSSGQGKTEKLFF. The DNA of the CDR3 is TGTGCCAGCAGTTCGGGACAGGGGAAGACTGAAAAACTGTTTTTT.

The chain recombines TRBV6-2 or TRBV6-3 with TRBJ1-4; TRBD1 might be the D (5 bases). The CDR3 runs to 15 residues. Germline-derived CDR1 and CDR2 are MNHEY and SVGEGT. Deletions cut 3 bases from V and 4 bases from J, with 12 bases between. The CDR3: CASSYAGPGNEKLFF. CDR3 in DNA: TGTGCCAGCAGTTATGCGGGACCGGGTAATGAAAAACTGTTTTTT.

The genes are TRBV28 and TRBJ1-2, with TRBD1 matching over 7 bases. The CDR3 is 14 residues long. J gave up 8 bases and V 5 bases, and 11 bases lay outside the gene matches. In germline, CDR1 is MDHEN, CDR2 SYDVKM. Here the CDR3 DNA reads TGTGCCAGCAGTCCTGGGCAGGGGGTTCGGGGCTACACCTTC. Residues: CASSPGQGVRGYTF.

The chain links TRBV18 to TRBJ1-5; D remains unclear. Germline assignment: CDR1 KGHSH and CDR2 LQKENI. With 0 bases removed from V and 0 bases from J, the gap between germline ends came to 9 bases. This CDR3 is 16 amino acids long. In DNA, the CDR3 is TGTGCCAGCTCACCACCGGGCCAGAATAGCAATCAGCCCCAGCATTTT. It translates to CASSPPGQNSNQPQHF.

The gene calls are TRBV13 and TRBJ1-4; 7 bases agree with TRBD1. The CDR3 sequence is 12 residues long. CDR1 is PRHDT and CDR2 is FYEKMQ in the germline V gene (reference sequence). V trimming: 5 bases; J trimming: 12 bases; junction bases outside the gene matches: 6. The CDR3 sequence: CASSPRGSELFF. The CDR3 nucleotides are TGTGCCAGCAGCCCCAGGGGGAGTGAACTGTTTTTT.

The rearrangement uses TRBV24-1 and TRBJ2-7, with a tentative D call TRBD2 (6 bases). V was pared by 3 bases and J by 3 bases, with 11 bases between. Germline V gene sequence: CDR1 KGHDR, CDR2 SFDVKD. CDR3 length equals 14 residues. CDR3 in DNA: TGTGCCACCAGTGATCGGAGGGTAGGCTACGAGCAGTACTTC. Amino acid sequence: CATSDRRVGYEQYF.

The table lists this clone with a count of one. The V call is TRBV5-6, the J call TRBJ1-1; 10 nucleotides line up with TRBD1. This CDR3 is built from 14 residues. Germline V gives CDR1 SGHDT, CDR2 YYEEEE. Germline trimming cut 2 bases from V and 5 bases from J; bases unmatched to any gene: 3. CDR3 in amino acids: CASSFPGQGTEAFF. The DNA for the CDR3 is TGTGCCAGCAGCTTTCCGGGACAGGGGACTGAAGCTTTCTTT.

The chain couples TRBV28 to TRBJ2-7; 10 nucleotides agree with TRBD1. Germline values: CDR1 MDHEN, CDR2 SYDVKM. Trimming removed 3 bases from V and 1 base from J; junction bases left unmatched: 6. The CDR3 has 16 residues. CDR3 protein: CASSFYPGQGSYEQYF. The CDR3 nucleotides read TGTGCCAGCAGTTTTTACCCGGGACAGGGGTCCTACGAGCAGTACTTC.

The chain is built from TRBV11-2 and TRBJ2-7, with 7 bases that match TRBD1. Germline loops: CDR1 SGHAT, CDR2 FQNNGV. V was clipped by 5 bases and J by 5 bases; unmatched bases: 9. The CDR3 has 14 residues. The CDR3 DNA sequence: TGTGCCAGCAGCCCCGCCCCAGGGGGAAACGAGCAGTACTTC. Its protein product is CASSPAPGGNEQYF. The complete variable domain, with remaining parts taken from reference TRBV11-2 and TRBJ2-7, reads EAGVAQSPRYKIIEKRQSVAFWCNPISGHATLYWYQQILGQGPKLLIQFQNNGVVDDSQLPKDRFSAERLKGVDSTLKIQPAKLEDSAVYLCASSPAPGGNEQYFGPGTRLTVT.

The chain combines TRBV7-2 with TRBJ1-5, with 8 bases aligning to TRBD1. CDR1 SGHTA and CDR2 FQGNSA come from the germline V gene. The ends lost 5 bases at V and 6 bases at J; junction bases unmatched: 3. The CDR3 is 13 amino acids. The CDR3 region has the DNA TGTGCCAGCAGCGGACAGGGCGGTCAGCCCCAGCATTTT. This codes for CASSGQGGQPQHF.

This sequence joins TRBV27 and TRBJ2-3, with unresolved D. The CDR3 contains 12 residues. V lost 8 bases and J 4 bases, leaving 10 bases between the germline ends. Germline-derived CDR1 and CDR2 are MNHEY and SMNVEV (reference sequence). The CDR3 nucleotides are TGTGCCAGCCGTAATCTAGCAGATACGCAGTATTTT. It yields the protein CASRNLADTQYF.

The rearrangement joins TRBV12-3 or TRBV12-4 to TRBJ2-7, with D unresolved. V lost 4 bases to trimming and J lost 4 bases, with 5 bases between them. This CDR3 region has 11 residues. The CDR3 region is CASSSRYEQYF. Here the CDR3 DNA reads TGTGCCAGCAGTTCCCGGTACGAGCAGTACTTC.

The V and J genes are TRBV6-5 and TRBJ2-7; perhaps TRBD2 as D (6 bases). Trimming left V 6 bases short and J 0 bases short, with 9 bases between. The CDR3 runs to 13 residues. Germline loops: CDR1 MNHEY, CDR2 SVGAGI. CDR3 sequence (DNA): TGTGCCAGCAGCCCGGACTACTCCTACGAGCAGTACTTC. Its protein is CASSPDYSYEQYF.

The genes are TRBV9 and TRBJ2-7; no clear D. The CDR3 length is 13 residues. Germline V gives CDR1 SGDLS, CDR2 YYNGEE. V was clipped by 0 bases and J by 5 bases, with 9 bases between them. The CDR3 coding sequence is TGTGCCAGCAGCGTAGGCCTGACCCACGAGCAGTACTTC. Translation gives CASSVGLTHEQYF.

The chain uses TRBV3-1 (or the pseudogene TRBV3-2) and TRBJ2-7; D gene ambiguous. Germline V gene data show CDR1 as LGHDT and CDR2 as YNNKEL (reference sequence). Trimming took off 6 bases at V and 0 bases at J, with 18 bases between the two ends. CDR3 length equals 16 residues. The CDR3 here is CASSLRGRIDSYEQYF. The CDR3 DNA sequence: TGTGCCAGCAGTCTACGCGGACGGATAGACTCCTACGAGCAGTACTTC.

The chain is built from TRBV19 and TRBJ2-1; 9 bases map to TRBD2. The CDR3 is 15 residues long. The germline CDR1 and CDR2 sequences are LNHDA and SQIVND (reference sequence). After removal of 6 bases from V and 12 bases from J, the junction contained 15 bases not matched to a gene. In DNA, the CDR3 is TGTGCCAGTAGAGGTCCGGGACTAGCTGGCGATCGGCAGTTCTTC. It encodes CASRGPGLAGDRQFF.